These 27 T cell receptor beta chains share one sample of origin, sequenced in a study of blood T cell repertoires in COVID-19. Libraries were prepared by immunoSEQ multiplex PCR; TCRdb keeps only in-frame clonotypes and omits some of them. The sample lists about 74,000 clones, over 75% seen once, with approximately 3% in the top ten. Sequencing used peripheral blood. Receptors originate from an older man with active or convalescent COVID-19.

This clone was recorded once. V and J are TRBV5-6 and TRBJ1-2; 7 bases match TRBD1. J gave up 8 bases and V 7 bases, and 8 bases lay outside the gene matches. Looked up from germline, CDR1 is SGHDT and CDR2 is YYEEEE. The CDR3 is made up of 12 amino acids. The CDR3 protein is CASYRQGGGYTF. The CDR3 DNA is TGTGCCAGCTATCGACAGGGCGGAGGCTACACCTTC.

The CDR3 nucleotides are TGCGCCAGCAGCCAAGACCGACAGGGGAGCATCCGAAATGGCTACACCTTC. As protein: CASSQDRQGSIRNGYTF. V gene TRBV4-1 combines with J gene TRBJ1-2, with TRBD1 matching 8 bases. V lost 0 bases, J lost 6 bases, and 12 bases stayed unmatched. The CDR3 contains 17 residues. Germline V gene lookup returns CDR1 MGHRA and CDR2 YSYEKL.

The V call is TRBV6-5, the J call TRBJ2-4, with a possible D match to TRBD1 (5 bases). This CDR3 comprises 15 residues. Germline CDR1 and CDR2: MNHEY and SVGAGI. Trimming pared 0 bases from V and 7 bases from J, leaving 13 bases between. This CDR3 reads CASSYSFGPGNIQYF. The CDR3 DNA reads TGTGCCAGCAGTTACTCGTTTGGCCCAGGGAACATTCAGTACTTC.

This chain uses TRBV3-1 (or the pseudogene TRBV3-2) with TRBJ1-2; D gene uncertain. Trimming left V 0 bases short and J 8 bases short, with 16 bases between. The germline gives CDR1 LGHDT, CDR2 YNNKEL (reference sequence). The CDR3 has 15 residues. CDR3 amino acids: CASSQDLWQKRGYTF. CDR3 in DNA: TGTGCCAGCAGCCAAGATCTATGGCAAAAGAGGGGCTACACCTTC.

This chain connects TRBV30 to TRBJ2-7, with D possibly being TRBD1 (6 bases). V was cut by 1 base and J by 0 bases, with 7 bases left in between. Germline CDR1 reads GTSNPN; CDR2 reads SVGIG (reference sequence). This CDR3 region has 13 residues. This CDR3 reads CAWSGDTSYEQYF. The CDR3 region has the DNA TGTGCCTGGAGTGGGGACACCTCCTACGAGCAGTACTTC.

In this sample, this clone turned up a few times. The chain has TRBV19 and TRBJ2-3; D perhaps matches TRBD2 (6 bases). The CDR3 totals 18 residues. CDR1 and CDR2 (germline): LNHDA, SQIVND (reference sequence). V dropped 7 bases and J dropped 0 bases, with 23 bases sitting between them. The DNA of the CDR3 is TGTGCCAGTACCTCGAGTGTTACTAGCCGGTTTAGCACAGATACGCAGTATTTT. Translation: CASTSSVTSRFSTDTQYF.

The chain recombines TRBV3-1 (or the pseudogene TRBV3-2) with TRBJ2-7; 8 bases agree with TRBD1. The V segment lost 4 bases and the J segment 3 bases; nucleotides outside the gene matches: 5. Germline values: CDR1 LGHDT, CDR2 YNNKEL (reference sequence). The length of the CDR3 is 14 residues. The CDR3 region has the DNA TGTGCCAGCAGCCCGCGGACAGGGAACTACGAGCAGTACTTC. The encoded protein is CASSPRTGNYEQYF.

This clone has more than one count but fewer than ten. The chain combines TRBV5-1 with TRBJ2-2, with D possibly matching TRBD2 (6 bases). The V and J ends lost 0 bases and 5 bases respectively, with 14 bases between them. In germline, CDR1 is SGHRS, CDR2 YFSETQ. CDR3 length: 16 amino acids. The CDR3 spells CASSLALVAETGELFF. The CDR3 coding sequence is TGCGCCAGCAGCTTGGCCTTGGTAGCGGAAACCGGGGAGCTGTTTTTT.

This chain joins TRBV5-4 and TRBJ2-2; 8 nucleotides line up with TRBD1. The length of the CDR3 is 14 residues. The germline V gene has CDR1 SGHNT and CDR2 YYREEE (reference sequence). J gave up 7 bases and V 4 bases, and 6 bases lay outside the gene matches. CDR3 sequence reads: CASSAGGASGELFF. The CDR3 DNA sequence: TGTGCCAGCAGCGCAGGGGGCGCAAGCGGGGAGCTGTTTTTT.

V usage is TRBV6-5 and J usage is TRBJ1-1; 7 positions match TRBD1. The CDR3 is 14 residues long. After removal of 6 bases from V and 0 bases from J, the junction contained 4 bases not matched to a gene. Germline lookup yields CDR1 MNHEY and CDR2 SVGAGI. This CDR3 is CASRHRGLNTEAFF. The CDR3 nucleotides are TGTGCCAGCAGACACAGGGGACTGAACACTGAAGCTTTCTTT.

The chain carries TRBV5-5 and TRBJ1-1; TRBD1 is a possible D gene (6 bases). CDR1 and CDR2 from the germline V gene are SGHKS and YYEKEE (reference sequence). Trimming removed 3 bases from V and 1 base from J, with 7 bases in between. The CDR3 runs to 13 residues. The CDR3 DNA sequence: TGTGCCAGCAGCTGGGGACAGAACACTGAAGCTTTCTTT. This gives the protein CASSWGQNTEAFF.

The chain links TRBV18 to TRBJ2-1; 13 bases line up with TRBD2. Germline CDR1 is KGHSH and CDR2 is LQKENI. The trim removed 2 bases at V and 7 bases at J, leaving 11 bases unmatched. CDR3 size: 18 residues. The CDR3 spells CASSPISLAGGPRNEQFF. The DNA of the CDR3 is TGTGCCAGCTCACCAATCTCACTAGCGGGAGGGCCTAGGAATGAGCAGTTCTTC.

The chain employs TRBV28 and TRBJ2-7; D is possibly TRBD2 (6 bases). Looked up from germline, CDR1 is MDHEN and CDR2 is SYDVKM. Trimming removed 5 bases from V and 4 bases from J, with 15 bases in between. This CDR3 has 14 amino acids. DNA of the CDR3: TGTGCCAGCAGTCTCCGGGAGCAGAGATACGAGCAGTACTTC. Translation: CASSLREQRYEQYF.

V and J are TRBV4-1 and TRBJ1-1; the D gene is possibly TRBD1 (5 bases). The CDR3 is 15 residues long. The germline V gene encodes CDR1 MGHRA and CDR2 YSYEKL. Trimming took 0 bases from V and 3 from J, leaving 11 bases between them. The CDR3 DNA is TGCGCCAGCAGCCAAGAACTTGGGGGGTACACTGAAGCTTTCTTT. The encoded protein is CASSQELGGYTEAFF.

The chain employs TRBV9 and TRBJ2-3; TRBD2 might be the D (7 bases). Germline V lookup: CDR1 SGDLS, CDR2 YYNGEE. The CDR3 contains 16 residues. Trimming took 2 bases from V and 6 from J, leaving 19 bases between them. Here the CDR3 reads CASSVGGAPGGDTQYF. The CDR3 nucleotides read TGTGCCAGCAGCGTGGGGGGGGCCCCAGGTGGGGATACGCAGTATTTT.

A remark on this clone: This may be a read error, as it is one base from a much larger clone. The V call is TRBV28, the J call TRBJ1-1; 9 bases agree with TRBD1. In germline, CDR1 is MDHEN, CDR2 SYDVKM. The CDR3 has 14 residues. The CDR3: CTSILRDRDLVAFF. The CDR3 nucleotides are TGTACCAGCATTCTCCGGGACAGGGACCTGGTAGCTTTCTTT.

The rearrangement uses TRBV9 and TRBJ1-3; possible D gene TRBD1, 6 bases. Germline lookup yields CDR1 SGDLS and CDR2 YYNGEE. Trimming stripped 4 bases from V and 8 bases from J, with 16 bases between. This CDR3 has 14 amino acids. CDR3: CASSTRGDPDTIYF. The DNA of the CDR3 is TGTGCCAGCAGCACCAGGGGTGATCCGGACACCATATATTTT.

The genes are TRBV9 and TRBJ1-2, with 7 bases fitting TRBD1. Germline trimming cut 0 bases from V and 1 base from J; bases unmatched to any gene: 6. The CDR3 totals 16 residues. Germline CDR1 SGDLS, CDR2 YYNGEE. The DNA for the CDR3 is TGTGCCAGCAGCGTAGCAGGGACAGCCCTTAACTATGGCTACACCTTC. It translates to CASSVAGTALNYGYTF.

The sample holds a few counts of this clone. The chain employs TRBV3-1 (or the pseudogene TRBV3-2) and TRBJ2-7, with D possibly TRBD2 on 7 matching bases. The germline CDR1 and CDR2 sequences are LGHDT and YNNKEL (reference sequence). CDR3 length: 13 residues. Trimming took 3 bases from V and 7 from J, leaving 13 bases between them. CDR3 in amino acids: CASSQIGGVEQYF. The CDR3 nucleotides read TGTGCCAGCAGCCAGATAGGGGGGGTTGAGCAGTACTTC.

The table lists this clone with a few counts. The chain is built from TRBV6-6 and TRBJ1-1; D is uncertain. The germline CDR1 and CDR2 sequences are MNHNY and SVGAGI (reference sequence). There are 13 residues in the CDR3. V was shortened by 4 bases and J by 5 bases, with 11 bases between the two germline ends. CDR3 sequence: CASSSLSVTEAFF. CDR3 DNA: TGTGCCAGCAGTTCCCTTTCAGTTACTGAAGCTTTCTTT.

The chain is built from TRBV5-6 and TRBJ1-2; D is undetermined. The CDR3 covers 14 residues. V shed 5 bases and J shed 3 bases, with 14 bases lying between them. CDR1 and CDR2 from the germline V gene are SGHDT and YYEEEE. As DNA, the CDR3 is TGTGCCAGCAGTCGGAGAGGCCTCGACTATGGCTACACCTTC. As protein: CASSRRGLDYGYTF. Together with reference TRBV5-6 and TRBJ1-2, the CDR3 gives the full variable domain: DAGVTQSPTHLIKTRGQQVTLRCSPKSGHDTVSWYQQALGQGPQFIFQYYEEEERQRGNFPDRFSGHQFPNYSSELNVNALLLGDSALYLCASSRRGLDYGYTFGSGTRLTVV.

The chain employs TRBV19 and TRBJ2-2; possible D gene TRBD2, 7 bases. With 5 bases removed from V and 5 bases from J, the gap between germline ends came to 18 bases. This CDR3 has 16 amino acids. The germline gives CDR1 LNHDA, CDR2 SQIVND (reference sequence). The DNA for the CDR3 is TGTGCCAGTAGTCTCCAAGGGGGAGGGGGTACCGGGGAGCTGTTTTTT. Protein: CASSLQGGGGTGELFF. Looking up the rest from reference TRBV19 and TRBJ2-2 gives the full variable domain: DGGITQSPKYLFRKEGQNVTLSCEQNLNHDAMYWYRQDPGQGLRLIYYSQIVNDFQKGDIAEGYSVSREKKESFPLTVTSAQKNPTAFYLCASSLQGGGGTGELFFGEGSRLTVL.

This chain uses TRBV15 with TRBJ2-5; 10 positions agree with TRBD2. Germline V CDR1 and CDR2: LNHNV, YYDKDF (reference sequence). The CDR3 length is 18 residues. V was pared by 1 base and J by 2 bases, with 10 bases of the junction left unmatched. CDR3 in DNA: TGTGCCACCAGCAGAGCCCCTAGCGGGGGCGAGATACAAGAGACCCAGTACTTC. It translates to CATSRAPSGGEIQETQYF.

CDR3 residues: CASSFTGQGNEKLFF. The CDR3 DNA is TGTGCCAGCAGCTTTACGGGACAGGGGAATGAAAAACTGTTTTTT. This rearrangement joins TRBV5-6 to TRBJ1-4; 10 bases match TRBD1. V lost 2 bases and J lost 5; bases outside the gene matches: 3. The CDR3 contains 15 residues. The germline V gene has CDR1 SGHDT and CDR2 YYEEEE.

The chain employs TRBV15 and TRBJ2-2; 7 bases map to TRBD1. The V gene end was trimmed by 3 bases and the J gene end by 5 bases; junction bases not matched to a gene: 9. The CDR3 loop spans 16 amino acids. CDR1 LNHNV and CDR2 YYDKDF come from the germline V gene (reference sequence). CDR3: CATSRTTGVGTGELFF. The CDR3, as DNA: TGTGCCACCAGCAGGACTACAGGGGTCGGGACCGGGGAGCTGTTTTTT. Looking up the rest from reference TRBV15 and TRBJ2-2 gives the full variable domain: DAMVIQNPRYQVTQFGKPVTLSCSQTLNHNVMYWYQQKSSQAPKLLFHYYDKDFNNEADTPDNFQSRRPNTSFCFLDIRSPGLGDTAMYLCATSRTTGVGTGELFFGEGSRLTVL.

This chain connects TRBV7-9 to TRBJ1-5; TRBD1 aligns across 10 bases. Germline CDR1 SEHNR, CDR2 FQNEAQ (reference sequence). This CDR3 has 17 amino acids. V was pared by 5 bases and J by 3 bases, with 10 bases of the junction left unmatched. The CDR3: CASSPEGDRGANQPQHF. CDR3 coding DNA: TGTGCCAGCAGCCCCGAAGGGGACAGGGGCGCCAATCAGCCCCAGCATTTT.

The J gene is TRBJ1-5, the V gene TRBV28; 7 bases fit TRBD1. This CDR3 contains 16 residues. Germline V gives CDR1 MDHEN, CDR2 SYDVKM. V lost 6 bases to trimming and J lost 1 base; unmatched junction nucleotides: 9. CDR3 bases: TGTGCCAGCAGCAAAACAGGGGTTGGGAGCAATCAGCCCCAGCATTTT. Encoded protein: CASSKTGVGSNQPQHF.